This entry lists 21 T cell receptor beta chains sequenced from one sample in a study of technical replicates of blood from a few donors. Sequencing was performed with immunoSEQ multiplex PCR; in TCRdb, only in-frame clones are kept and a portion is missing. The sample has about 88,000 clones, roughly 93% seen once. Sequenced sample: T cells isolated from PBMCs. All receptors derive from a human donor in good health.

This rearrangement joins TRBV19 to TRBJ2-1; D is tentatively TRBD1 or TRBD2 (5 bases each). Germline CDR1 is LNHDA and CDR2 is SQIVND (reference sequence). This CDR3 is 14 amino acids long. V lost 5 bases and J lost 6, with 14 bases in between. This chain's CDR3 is CASSLGENGNEQFF. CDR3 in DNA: TGTGCCAGTAGTTTAGGGGAGAATGGCAATGAGCAGTTCTTC.

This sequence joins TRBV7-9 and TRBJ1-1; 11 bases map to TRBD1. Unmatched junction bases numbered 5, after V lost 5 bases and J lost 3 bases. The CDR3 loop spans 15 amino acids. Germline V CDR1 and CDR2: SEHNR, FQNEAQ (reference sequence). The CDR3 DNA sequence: TGTGCCAGCAGCGCAGGACAGGGGGCGGACACTGAAGCTTTCTTT. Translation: CASSAGQGADTEAFF.

The CDR3 DNA follows: TGTGCCAGCAGTTACGGGGGACAGCTCATCTATGGCTACACCTTC. Amino acids: CASSYGGQLIYGYTF. The J gene is TRBJ1-2, the V gene TRBV6-5; 7 nucleotides align to TRBD1. The CDR3 has 15 amino acids. J lost 4 bases, V lost 2 bases, and 7 bases had no gene match. Germline V gene data show CDR1 as MNHEY and CDR2 as SVGAGI.

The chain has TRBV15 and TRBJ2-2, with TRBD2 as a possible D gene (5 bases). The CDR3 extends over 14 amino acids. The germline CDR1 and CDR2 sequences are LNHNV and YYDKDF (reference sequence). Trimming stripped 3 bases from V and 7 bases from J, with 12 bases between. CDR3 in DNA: TGTGCCACCAGCAGTACTAGGGATTTCGGGGAGCTGTTTTTT. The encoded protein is CATSSTRDFGELFF. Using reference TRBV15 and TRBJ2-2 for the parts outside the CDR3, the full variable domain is DAMVIQNPRYQVTQFGKPVTLSCSQTLNHNVMYWYQQKSSQAPKLLFHYYDKDFNNEADTPDNFQSRRPNTSFCFLDIRSPGLGDTAMYLCATSSTRDFGELFFGEGSRLTVL.

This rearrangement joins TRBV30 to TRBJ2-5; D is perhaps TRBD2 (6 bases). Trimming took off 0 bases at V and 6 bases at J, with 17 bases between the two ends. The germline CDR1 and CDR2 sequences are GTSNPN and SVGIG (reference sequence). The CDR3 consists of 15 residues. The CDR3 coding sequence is TGTGCCTGGAGTGTGGGTGCGGGGTTGTTAAAGACCCAGTACTTC. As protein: CAWSVGAGLLKTQYF.

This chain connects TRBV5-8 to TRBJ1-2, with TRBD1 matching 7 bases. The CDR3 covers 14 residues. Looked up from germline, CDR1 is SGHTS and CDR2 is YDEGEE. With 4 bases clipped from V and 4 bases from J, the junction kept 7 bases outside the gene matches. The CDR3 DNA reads TGTGCCAGCAGCAGAGGACAGGAAGGCTATGGCTACACCTTC. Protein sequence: CASSRGQEGYGYTF.

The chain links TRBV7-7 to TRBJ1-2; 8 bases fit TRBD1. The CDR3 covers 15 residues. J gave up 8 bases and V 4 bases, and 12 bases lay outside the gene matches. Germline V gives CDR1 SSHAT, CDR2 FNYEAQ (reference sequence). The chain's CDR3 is CASSSSRLTGEGYTF. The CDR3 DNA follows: TGTGCCAGCAGCTCCTCCCGTCTGACAGGGGAGGGCTACACCTTC.

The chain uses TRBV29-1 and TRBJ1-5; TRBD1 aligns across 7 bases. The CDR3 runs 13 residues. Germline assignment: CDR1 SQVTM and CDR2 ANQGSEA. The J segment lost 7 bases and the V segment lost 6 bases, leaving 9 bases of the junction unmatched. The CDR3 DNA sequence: TGCAGCGTCGTATATCCGGGACAGCAGCCCCAGCATTTT. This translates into CSVVYPGQQPQHF.

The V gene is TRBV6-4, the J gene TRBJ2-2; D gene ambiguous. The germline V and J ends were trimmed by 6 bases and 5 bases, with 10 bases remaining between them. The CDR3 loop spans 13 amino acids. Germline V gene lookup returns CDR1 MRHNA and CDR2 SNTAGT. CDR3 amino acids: CASSEAATGELFF. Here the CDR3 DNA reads TGTGCCAGCAGCGAGGCAGCGACCGGGGAGCTGTTTTTT.

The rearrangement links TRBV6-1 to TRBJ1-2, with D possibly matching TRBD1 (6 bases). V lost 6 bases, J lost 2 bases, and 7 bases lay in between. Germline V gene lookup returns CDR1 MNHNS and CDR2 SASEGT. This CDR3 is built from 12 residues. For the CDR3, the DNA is TGTGCCAGCAGGGACAGAAACTATGGCTACACCTTC. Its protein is CASRDRNYGYTF.

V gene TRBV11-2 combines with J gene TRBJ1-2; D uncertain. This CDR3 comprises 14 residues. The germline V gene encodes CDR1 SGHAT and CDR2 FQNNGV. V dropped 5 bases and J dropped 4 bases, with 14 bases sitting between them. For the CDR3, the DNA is TGTGCCAGCAGCCTCTCCCGGAGTATCTATGGCTACACCTTC. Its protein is CASSLSRSIYGYTF.

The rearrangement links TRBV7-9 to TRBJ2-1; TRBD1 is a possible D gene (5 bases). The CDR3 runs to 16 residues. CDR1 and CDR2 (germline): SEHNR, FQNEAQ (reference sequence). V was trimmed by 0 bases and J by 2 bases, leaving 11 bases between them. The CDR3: CASSLATGPTYNEQFF. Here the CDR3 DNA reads TGTGCCAGCAGCTTAGCAACAGGTCCCACCTACAATGAGCAGTTCTTC.

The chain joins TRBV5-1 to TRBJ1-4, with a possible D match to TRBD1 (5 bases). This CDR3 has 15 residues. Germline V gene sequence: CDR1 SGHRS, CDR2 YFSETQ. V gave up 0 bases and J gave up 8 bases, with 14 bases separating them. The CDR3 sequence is CASSLVWGSEEKLFF. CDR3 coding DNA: TGCGCCAGCAGCTTGGTGTGGGGCAGTGAAGAAAAACTGTTTTTT.

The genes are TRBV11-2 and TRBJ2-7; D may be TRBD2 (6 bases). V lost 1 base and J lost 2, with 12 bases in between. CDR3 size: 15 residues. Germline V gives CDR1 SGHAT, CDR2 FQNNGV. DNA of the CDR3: TGTGCCAGCAGCTTAGCGGGGGAGGCCGCCTACGAGCAGTACTTC. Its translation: CASSLAGEAAYEQYF. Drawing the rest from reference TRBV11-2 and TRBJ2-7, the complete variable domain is EAGVAQSPRYKIIEKRQSVAFWCNPISGHATLYWYQQILGQGPKLLIQFQNNGVVDDSQLPKDRFSAERLKGVDSTLKIQPAKLEDSAVYLCASSLAGEAAYEQYFGPGTRLTVT.

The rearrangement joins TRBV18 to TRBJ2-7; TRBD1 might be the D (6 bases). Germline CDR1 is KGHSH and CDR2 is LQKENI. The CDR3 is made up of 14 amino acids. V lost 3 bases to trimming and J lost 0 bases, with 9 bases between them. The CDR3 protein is CASSPDRTSYEQYF. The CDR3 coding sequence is TGTGCCAGCTCACCGGACAGAACCTCCTACGAGCAGTACTTC.

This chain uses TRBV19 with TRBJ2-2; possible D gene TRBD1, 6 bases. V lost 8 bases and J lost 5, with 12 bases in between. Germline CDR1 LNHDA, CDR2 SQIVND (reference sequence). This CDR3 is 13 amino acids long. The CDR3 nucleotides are TGTGCCAGTGGAAACAGGGTGACCGGGGAGCTGTTTTTT. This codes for CASGNRVTGELFF.

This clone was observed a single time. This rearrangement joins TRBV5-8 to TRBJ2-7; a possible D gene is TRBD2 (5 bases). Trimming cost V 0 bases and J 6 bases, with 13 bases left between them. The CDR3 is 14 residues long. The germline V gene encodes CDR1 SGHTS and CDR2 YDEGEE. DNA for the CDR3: TGTGCCAGCAGCTTGGTCGGGGTGACGCGCGAGCAGTACTTC. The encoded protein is CASSLVGVTREQYF.

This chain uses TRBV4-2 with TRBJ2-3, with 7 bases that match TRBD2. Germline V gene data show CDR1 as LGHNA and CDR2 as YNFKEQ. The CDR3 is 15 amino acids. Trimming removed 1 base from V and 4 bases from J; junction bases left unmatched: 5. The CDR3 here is CASSQGGSVADTQYF. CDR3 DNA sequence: TGTGCCAGCAGCCAAGGCGGGAGTGTCGCAGATACGCAGTATTTT.

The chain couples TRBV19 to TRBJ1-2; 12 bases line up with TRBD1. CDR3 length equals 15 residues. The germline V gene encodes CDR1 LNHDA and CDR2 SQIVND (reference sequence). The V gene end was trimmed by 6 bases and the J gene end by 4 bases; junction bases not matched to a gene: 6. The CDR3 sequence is CASSDGTGGSYGYTF. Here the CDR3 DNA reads TGTGCCAGTAGCGACGGGACAGGGGGCAGCTATGGCTACACCTTC.

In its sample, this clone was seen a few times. The DNA of the CDR3 is TGTGCCAGCAGTTCCACGGATCTTCTCGGGGAAGCTTTCTTT. It codes for CASSSTDLLGEAFF. The chain recombines TRBV27 with TRBJ1-1, with D hard to call. The CDR3 totals 14 residues. CDR1 MNHEY and CDR2 SMNVEV come from the germline V gene (reference sequence). V was shortened by 4 bases and J by 8 bases, with 17 bases between the two germline ends.

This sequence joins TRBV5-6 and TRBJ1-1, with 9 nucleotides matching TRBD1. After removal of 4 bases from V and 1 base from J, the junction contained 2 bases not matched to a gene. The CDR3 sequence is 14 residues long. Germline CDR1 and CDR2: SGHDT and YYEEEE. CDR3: CASSLTGGNTEAFF. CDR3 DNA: TGTGCCAGCAGCCTGACAGGGGGGAACACTGAAGCTTTCTTT.